This T cell receptor (beta chain) came from a study of Graves' ophthalmopathy and Graves' hyperthyroidism. The CDR3 is 15 residues long. V shed 3 bases and J 5 bases; nucleotides not matched to a gene: 4. Germline V gene sequence: CDR1 SGHRS, CDR2 YFSETQ. This clonotype was picked up many times. Using RNA transcripts, the TCR beta CDR3 regions were amplified. HTBI primers primed a first-round RT-PCR, and a second-round multiplex PCR followed. One entry per CDR3 protein results from TCRdb running MiXCR on the multiplex PCR reads. This table has about 340,000 distinct CDR3 sequences, around a sixth appearing once.

Sequenced material: peripheral blood. V gene TRBV5-1 combines with J gene TRBJ2-5; 13 bases are shared with TRBD2. The receptor was derived from an adult man with Graves' ophthalmopathy. The CDR3 DNA reads TGCGCCAGCAGCTCGAGGACTAGCGGGAGTGAGACCCAGTACTTC. This translates into CASSSRTSGSETQYF.